A selection of T cell receptor beta chains follows, all from one sample in a study of T cell repertoires in cytomegalovirus infection. TCRdb re-analysed the reads in MiXCR, keeping a single row per CDR3 protein. The sample yields some 680,000 distinct CDR3 sequences, 35% to 45% seen once. The sequencing input was PBMCs. These receptors all stem from a human donor in good health (CMV status not recorded). Some clones in this sample may be carry-over from other donors' samples. Each CDR3 is given with its conserved first and last residue. The D gene is left open where the match is weak. Expanded clones get a size class; other rows say once, few or many, or leave the size out.

clone_size j_call v_call d_call cdr3_nt cdr3_aa
few TRBJ1-4 TRBV4-1 - TGCGCCAGCAGCCCGATCTTGTGGGGAACTAATGAAAAACTGTTTTTT CASSPILWGTNEKLFF
- TRBJ2-7 TRBV7-6 - TGTGCCAACAGCCAAGGGGCAGGAGACCTCTACGAGCAGTACTTC CANSQGAGDLYEQYF
- TRBJ2-5 TRBV9 - TGTGCCAGCAGCGTAGGGCGGCGTGGGTCTGAGACCCAGTACTTC CASSVGRRGSETQYF
- TRBJ2-2 TRBV6-2/TRBV6-3 TRBD2 TGTGCCAGCAGCCTAGGACTAGCGGGACCCGGGGAGCTGTTTTTT CASSLGLAGPGELFF
few TRBJ2-7 TRBV7-8 TRBD2 TGTGCCAGCAGCTCAATACTAGGGGGACTAGCGGGGTTTCTGGTCGAGCAGTACTTC CASSSILGGLAGFLVEQYF
- TRBJ1-5 TRBV28 TRBD1 TGTGCCAGCAGGACCCCCAGGGGACAGGGGAATCAGCCCCAGCATTTT CASRTPRGQGNQPQHF
- TRBJ1-2 TRBV28 TRBD1 TGTGCCAGCAGTTTGTGGGGGGTACAGGGGGCGCGCGATGGCTACACCTTC CASSLWGVQGARDGYTF
- TRBJ1-5 TRBV2 TRBD1 TGTGCCAGCAGTGTCTTCGGACAGGGGGGCAATCAGCCCCAGCATTTT CASSVFGQGGNQPQHF
- TRBJ2-1 TRBV12-3/TRBV12-4 TRBD1 TGTGCCAGCAGTTCACGACAGGGGGGCGATGAGCAGTTCTTC CASSSRQGGDEQFF
many TRBJ1-4 TRBV7-8 - TGTGCCAGCAGCGGCCGTGCAACTAATGAAAAACTGTTTTTT CASSGRATNEKLFF
- TRBJ2-1 TRBV19 TRBD2 TGTGCCAGTACACCAATAGCGGGAATGCGGTCGGAGCAGTTCTTC CASTPIAGMRSEQFF
- TRBJ2-5 TRBV7-2 TRBD1 TGTGCCAGCAGCCCCCGACAGGGGAACGGACAAGAGACCCAGTACTTC CASSPRQGNGQETQYF
- TRBJ2-3 TRBV11-2 - TGTGCCAGCAGCTTTCTCCCCACAGATACGCAGTATTTT CASSFLPTDTQYF
few TRBJ1-1 TRBV5-6 TRBD1 TGTGCCAGCAGCGGGACTGGACAGGGGAATGCTTTCTTT CASSGTGQGNAFF
many TRBJ2-2 TRBV7-6 - TGTGCCAGCAGTCAAGGGGCATTCGGGGCCGGGGAGCTGTTTTTT CASSQGAFGAGELFF
- TRBJ2-1 TRBV5-8 - TGTGCCAGCAGCTTGATCCTCCAGGGTAGGGATGAGCAGTTCTTC CASSLILQGRDEQFF
- TRBJ2-7 TRBV4-1 - TGCGCCAGCAGCCAAGCACAGGTAAACTCCTACGAGCAGTACTTC CASSQAQVNSYEQYF
- TRBJ2-5 TRBV28 TRBD2 TGTGCCAGCCTTCCCTGGGGACTAGCGGGAGTAGGGGTGGAGACCCAGTACTTC CASLPWGLAGVGVETQYF
few TRBJ1-6 TRBV11-2 - TGTGCCAGCAGCTTAGGGCACGGGACTACGAATAATTCACCCCTCCACTTT CASSLGHGTTNNSPLHF
- TRBJ1-4 TRBV7-2 TRBD1 TGTGCCAGCAGCCGGAAGACAGGGGGCGATGAAAAACTGTTTTTT CASSRKTGGDEKLFF
many TRBJ2-1 TRBV7-2 TRBD2 TGTGCCAGCAGCTTATACCCTAATCTAGCGGACATCTACAATGAGCAGTTCTTC CASSLYPNLADIYNEQFF
many TRBJ1-1 TRBV20-1 - TGCAGTCCAATACAGGGCGCCATGAACACTGAAGCTTTCTTT CSPIQGAMNTEAFF
few TRBJ1-6 TRBV27 TRBD1 TGTGCCAGCAGTTTCCTACAGGGGCGGAATTCACCCCTCCACTTT CASSFLQGRNSPLHF
few TRBJ1-1 TRBV27 - TGTGCCAGCAGTTTATCCGCTCGAACTGAAGCTTTCTTT CASSLSARTEAFF
- TRBJ2-1 TRBV11-1 TRBD1 TGTGCCAGCAGACAGGGGTTTTCCTACAATGAGCAGTTCTTC CASRQGFSYNEQFF
few TRBJ1-3 TRBV5-6 - TGTGCCAGCAGCCCGGGAGGGGCAGCCAACGCCGGAAACACCATATATTTT CASSPGGAANAGNTIYF
few TRBJ1-5 TRBV19 TRBD1 TGTGCCAGTAGTATTTTAGGGGACAGGATCTCTTATAGCAATCAGCCCCAGCATTTT CASSILGDRISYSNQPQHF
- TRBJ1-2 TRBV20-1 - TGCAGTGCTAGGGCCGTCGGGGAATCCTATGGCTACACCTTC CSARAVGESYGYTF
few TRBJ1-1 TRBV28 TRBD1 TGTGCCAGCAGTCCCGGCACAGGGGAGGCTGGCACTGAAGCTTTCTTT CASSPGTGEAGTEAFF
many TRBJ2-1 TRBV7-2 - TGTGCCAGCAGCCCGACCAGGGGGGCGGATTTTTACAATGAGCAGTTCTTC CASSPTRGADFYNEQFF
few TRBJ1-1 TRBV6-6 - TGTGCCAGCAAATATACCGTGAACACTGAAGCTTTCTTT CASKYTVNTEAFF